This entry lists 27 T cell receptor beta chains sequenced from one sample in a study of blood T cells in healthy people across ages. Using a J-beta primer mix together with a sample-barcoded 5' primer, a second PCR was run for about 7 to 12 cycles. TCRdb ran MiXCR on the 5' RACE reads and lists one entry per CDR3 protein. Of hundreds of thousands of distinct CDR3 sequences listed, 45% to 60% are singletons. Material for sequencing was blood. The receptors stem from a woman older than 75 in good health.

This clonotype was seen repeatedly, ten times or more. The V call is TRBV11-2, the J call TRBJ1-6; possibly TRBD1 for D (6 bases). The length of the CDR3 is 16 residues. Germline CDR1 is SGHAT and CDR2 is FQNNGV. V lost 5 bases to trimming and J lost 10 bases, with 21 bases between them. CDR3 DNA sequence: TGTGCCAGCAGCCCAGGGCAGGGGCTACCCAGCTCACCCCTCCACTTT. Its translation: CASSPGQGLPSSPLHF.

CDR3 sequence: CASRNRGGNEQFF. CDR3 nucleotides: TGTGCCAGTAGGAATCGGGGTGGAAATGAGCAGTTCTTC. J is TRBJ2-1 and V is TRBV19; tentative D call: TRBD2 (5 bases). The germline gives CDR1 LNHDA, CDR2 SQIVND (reference sequence). V lost 6 bases and J 7 bases, leaving 13 bases between the germline ends. This CDR3 is 13 amino acids long.

The chain employs TRBV7-2 and TRBJ2-3, with D uncertain. This CDR3 contains 16 residues. Trimming shortened V by 5 bases and J by 0 bases, and 15 bases separated the two germline ends. CDR1 and CDR2 from the germline V gene are SGHTA and FQGNSA. The CDR3 spells CASSPAGHPSTDTQYF. DNA for the CDR3: TGTGCCAGCAGCCCCGCCGGCCACCCTAGCACAGATACGCAGTATTTT.

This clonotype came up many times. This rearrangement joins TRBV29-1 to TRBJ2-5, with D maybe TRBD1 (6 bases). V dropped 5 bases and J dropped 7 bases, with 11 bases sitting between them. CDR3 length: 11 amino acids. The germline gives CDR1 SQVTM, CDR2 ANQGSEA. DNA for the CDR3: TGCAGCGTTCAGGGGTGGGGGACCCAGTACTTC. As protein: CSVQGWGTQYF.

The CDR3 loop reads CASSPEGLMRDTQYF. In DNA form, the CDR3 reads TGTGCCAGCAGCCCTGAGGGGCTTATGAGGGATACGCAGTATTTT. V usage is TRBV7-9 and J usage is TRBJ2-3; D possibly matches TRBD1 or TRBD2 (5 bases each). This CDR3 contains 15 residues. CDR1 and CDR2 from the germline V gene are SEHNR and FQNEAQ (reference sequence). Trimming cost V 5 bases and J 6 bases, with 18 bases left between them.

This clonotype was seen only a few times. The junction does not match germline at one end; this may be a read error. The rearrangement joins TRBV12-3 or TRBV12-4 to TRBJ1-6; 8 nucleotides agree with TRBD1. This CDR3 has 16 amino acids. The CDR3 region has the DNA TGTGCCAGCAGTTTAGTATTGCGGACAGGGACTTCACCCCCCCACTTT. It translates to CASSLVLRTGTSPPHF.

The sample holds a few counts of this clonotype. The chain is built from TRBV27 and TRBJ2-7; 7 nucleotides align to TRBD1. The germline CDR1 and CDR2 sequences are MNHEY and SMNVEV (reference sequence). V shed 8 bases and J 2 bases; nucleotides not matched to a gene: 12. CDR3 length equals 15 residues. CDR3 in DNA: TGTGCCAGCGGCTGGACCAGGGGGAACACCTACGAGCAGTACTTC. It specifies CASGWTRGNTYEQYF.

This clonotype was picked up many times. V and J are TRBV6-6 and TRBJ2-2; no clear D gene. Germline CDR1 is MNHNY and CDR2 is SVGAGI (reference sequence). V lost 6 bases, J lost 4 bases, and 9 bases lay in between. This CDR3 is built from 13 residues. The DNA for the CDR3 is TGTGCCAGCAGCCCTAGTGTCACCGGGGAGCTGTTTTTT. This translates into CASSPSVTGELFF.

V and J are TRBV3-1 and TRBJ1-6, with 7 bases matching TRBD1. This CDR3 is built from 14 residues. Germline assignment: CDR1 LGHDT and CDR2 YNNKEL (reference sequence). V gave up 1 base and J gave up 8 bases; unmatched junction bases: 2. As DNA, the CDR3 is TGTGCCAGCAGCCAAGGGGACAGAGATTCACCCCTCCACTTT. Protein product: CASSQGDRDSPLHF.

This chain joins TRBV12-3 or TRBV12-4 and TRBJ2-1; a weak D match, TRBD2 (5 bases). The V end was cut by 2 bases, the J end by 12 bases, with 17 bases between. This CDR3 contains 14 residues. CDR3 in amino acids: CASSLRASGWVQFF. In DNA, the CDR3 is TGTGCCAGCAGTTTAAGGGCCTCGGGGTGGGTGCAGTTCTTC.

This clonotype was recorded at least ten times. The chain joins TRBV7-6 to TRBJ2-3; D is perhaps TRBD1 or TRBD2 (7 bases each). Germline V gives CDR1 SGHVS, CDR2 FNYEAQ. V lost 5 bases and J 4 bases, leaving 13 bases between the germline ends. There are 14 residues in the CDR3. CDR3 coding DNA: TGTGCCAGCAGCCCCTCAGGGGGGGCAGATACGCAGTATTTT. Its translation is CASSPSGGADTQYF.

This clonotype was recorded a few times. This chain uses TRBV6-5 with TRBJ2-6; possible D gene TRBD2, 5 bases. Germline V gene data show CDR1 as MNHEY and CDR2 as SVGAGI. The V gene lost 4 bases and the J gene lost 2 bases, with 6 bases spanning the gap. The CDR3 contains 14 residues. In nucleotides, the CDR3 is TGTGCCAGCAGTTCCGGGACTGGGGCCAACGTCCTGACTTTC. Its protein product is CASSSGTGANVLTF.

The rearrangement uses TRBV4-3 and TRBJ1-6; no clear D gene. V dropped 8 bases and J dropped 8 bases, with 7 bases sitting between them. Looked up from germline, CDR1 is LGHNA and CDR2 is YSLEER. The CDR3 sequence is 11 residues long. CDR3 DNA sequence: TGCGCCAGCGGCGACTATTCACCCCTCCACTTT. Protein sequence: CASGDYSPLHF.

The gene calls are TRBV15 and TRBJ2-1, with TRBD2 identical over 10 bases. CDR3 length: 16 amino acids. J lost 5 bases, V lost 7 bases, and 11 bases had no gene match. Per germline, CDR1 LNHNV and CDR2 YYDKDF (reference sequence). DNA of the CDR3: TGTGCCACCACCTACTCCCGGACTAGCGGAAACAATGAGCAGTTCTTC. Residues: CATTYSRTSGNNEQFF.

The chain uses TRBV27 and TRBJ2-1; the match to TRBD1 covers 8 bases. This CDR3 has 18 amino acids. V was clipped by 5 bases and J by 4 bases; unmatched bases: 16. Germline CDR1 and CDR2: MNHEY and SMNVEV (reference sequence). CDR3 residues: CASSIARGRSDRYNEQFF. The CDR3 DNA reads TGTGCCAGCAGTATAGCCAGGGGGCGGTCGGACAGGTACAATGAGCAGTTCTTC.

Worth noting for this clonotype: One base away lies a much larger clone, so this may be a sequencing read error. V and J are TRBV4-1 and TRBJ1-2; D is uncertain. The CDR3 has 15 amino acids. Germline CDR1 and CDR2: MGHRA and YSYEKL. Trimming removed 1 base from V and 1 base from J, with 10 bases in between. The CDR3 DNA reads TGCGCCAGCAGCCAAGGTTTAAACATTAACTATGGCTACACCTTC. Amino acid sequence: CASSQGLNINYGYTF.

This clonotype has just a few counts. The genes are TRBV7-2 and TRBJ2-3, with D maybe TRBD2 (6 bases). V was trimmed by 1 base and J by 1 base, leaving 9 bases between them. Germline lookup yields CDR1 SGHTA and CDR2 FQGNSA. The CDR3 spans 15 residues. The CDR3 nucleotides are TGTGCCAGCAGCTTAGGCGGGAAAGGCACAGATACGCAGTATTTT. It specifies CASSLGGKGTDTQYF.

The rearrangement joins TRBV9 to TRBJ2-3; 9 bases line up with TRBD2. Germline V gene sequence: CDR1 SGDLS, CDR2 YYNGEE. The CDR3 runs 17 residues. J lost 4 bases, V lost 4 bases, and 13 bases had no gene match. CDR3 DNA: TGTGCCAGCAGCTCCAGCGGGAGGAGGACGCAGGCAGATACGCAGTATTTT. Its protein product is CASSSSGRRTQADTQYF.

This chain links TRBV11-2 with TRBJ2-4; D is uncertain. Trimming pared 0 bases from V and 13 bases from J, leaving 19 bases between. The CDR3 sequence is 15 residues long. CDR1 and CDR2 from the germline V gene are SGHAT and FQNNGV. The CDR3 protein is CASSLEGSGRNEQYF. The CDR3 DNA follows: TGTGCCAGCAGCTTAGAGGGATCGGGTAGGAATGAGCAGTACTTC.

As for this clonotype: A single base separates this from a much larger clone, so it may be a read error. The V and J genes are TRBV7-7 and TRBJ2-5, with D hard to call. The CDR3 length is 16 residues. Germline values: CDR1 SSHAT, CDR2 FNYEAQ (reference sequence). The CDR3 nucleotides are TGTGCTAGCAGCTCCGTAGTGGACCGAGACGGGCAGACCCAGTACTTC. This gives the protein CASSSVVDRDGQTQYF.

The gene calls are TRBV14 and TRBJ2-5, with D unresolved. Per the germline V gene, CDR1 is SGHDN and CDR2 is FVKESK. V lost 3 bases, J lost 1 base, and 6 bases lay in between. This CDR3 is 13 amino acids long. CDR3 bases: TGTGCCAGCAGCCAGCAGTCCCAAGAGACCCAGTACTTC. This encodes CASSQQSQETQYF.

The chain joins TRBV4-1 to TRBJ1-2; 7 nucleotides match TRBD1. J was trimmed by 4 bases and V by 0 bases; bases with no gene match: 2. The CDR3 length is 14 residues. Germline V gene sequence: CDR1 MGHRA, CDR2 YSYEKL. CDR3 residues: CASSQETGLYGYTF. CDR3 bases: TGCGCCAGCAGCCAAGAGACAGGGCTCTATGGCTACACCTTC.

The chain has TRBV2 and TRBJ1-6, with a weak D call TRBD1 (6 bases). With 2 bases removed from V and 2 bases from J, the gap between germline ends came to 13 bases. CDR3 size: 17 residues. CDR1 and CDR2 (germline): SNHLY, FYNNEI. CDR3: CASSERGVPAYNSPLHF. The DNA of the CDR3 is TGTGCCAGCAGTGAAAGGGGGGTCCCAGCCTATAATTCACCCCTCCACTTT.

The chain links TRBV3-1 to TRBJ1-2; D perhaps matches TRBD1 (6 bases). This CDR3 region has 15 residues. The germline V gene encodes CDR1 LGHDT and CDR2 YNNKEL (reference sequence). V gave up 7 bases and J gave up 1 base, with 16 bases separating them. The CDR3, as DNA: TGTGCCAGCACCAATATACAGGGTGTTAACTATGGCTACACCTTC. This gives the protein CASTNIQGVNYGYTF.

This clonotype appeared once. The chain uses TRBV4-2 and TRBJ1-1, with D possibly TRBD1 on 5 matching bases. The V gene's germline CDR1 is LGHNA and CDR2 YNFKEQ. The CDR3 extends over 14 amino acids. V lost 1 base to trimming and J lost 7 bases, with 13 bases between them. As DNA, the CDR3 is TGTGCCAGCAGCCAAGGGTCCAGGGATGGTGAAGCTTTCTTT. It yields the protein CASSQGSRDGEAFF.

The chain combines TRBV12-3 or TRBV12-4 with TRBJ2-3, with no clear D. Trimming shortened V by 7 bases and J by 6 bases, and 14 bases separated the two germline ends. The CDR3 runs to 13 residues. CDR3 in DNA: TGTGCCAGCACCCTGAACCGAGCGGATACGCAGTATTTT. Its translation: CASTLNRADTQYF.

This chain uses TRBV2 with TRBJ2-5, with D perhaps given as TRBD1 or TRBD2 (6 bases each). Germline V gives CDR1 SNHLY, CDR2 FYNNEI. This CDR3 comprises 13 residues. V lost 11 bases and J lost 1, with 14 bases in between. This chain's CDR3 is CAGGGGLQETQYF. The CDR3 region has the DNA TGTGCCGGAGGAGGGGGGCTCCAAGAGACCCAGTACTTC.